This TCR beta chain came from a study of blood T cell repertoires in COVID-19. Study context: The origin of the acute and convalescent COVID-19 samples was the United States, Italy and Spain. Sample material is recorded as cDNA or gDNA derived from T cells, B-cell-depleted T cells, or PBMCs.

Per the original data handling: Researchers report that nucleated cell counts were estimated from reference gene primer amplification. The method was immunoSEQ multiplex PCR; TCRdb's version includes in-frame clones alone and lacks a portion of them. For V, J and clone size, that table is used; D and trimming come from the DNA. This table has some 110,000 clones, roughly 85% appearing once. V gave up 4 bases and J gave up 7 bases, with 6 bases separating them. There are 12 residues in the CDR3. CDR1 is KGHDR, CDR2 SFDVKD, per germline. This chain joins TRBV24-1 and TRBJ1-4; D is undetermined. The sequence derives from a man in his forties with acute or convalescent COVID-19. Sequenced material: peripheral blood. The CDR3 DNA follows: TGTGCCACCAGTGACGGAGGTGAAAAACTGTTTTTT. Its protein is CATSDGGEKLFF.